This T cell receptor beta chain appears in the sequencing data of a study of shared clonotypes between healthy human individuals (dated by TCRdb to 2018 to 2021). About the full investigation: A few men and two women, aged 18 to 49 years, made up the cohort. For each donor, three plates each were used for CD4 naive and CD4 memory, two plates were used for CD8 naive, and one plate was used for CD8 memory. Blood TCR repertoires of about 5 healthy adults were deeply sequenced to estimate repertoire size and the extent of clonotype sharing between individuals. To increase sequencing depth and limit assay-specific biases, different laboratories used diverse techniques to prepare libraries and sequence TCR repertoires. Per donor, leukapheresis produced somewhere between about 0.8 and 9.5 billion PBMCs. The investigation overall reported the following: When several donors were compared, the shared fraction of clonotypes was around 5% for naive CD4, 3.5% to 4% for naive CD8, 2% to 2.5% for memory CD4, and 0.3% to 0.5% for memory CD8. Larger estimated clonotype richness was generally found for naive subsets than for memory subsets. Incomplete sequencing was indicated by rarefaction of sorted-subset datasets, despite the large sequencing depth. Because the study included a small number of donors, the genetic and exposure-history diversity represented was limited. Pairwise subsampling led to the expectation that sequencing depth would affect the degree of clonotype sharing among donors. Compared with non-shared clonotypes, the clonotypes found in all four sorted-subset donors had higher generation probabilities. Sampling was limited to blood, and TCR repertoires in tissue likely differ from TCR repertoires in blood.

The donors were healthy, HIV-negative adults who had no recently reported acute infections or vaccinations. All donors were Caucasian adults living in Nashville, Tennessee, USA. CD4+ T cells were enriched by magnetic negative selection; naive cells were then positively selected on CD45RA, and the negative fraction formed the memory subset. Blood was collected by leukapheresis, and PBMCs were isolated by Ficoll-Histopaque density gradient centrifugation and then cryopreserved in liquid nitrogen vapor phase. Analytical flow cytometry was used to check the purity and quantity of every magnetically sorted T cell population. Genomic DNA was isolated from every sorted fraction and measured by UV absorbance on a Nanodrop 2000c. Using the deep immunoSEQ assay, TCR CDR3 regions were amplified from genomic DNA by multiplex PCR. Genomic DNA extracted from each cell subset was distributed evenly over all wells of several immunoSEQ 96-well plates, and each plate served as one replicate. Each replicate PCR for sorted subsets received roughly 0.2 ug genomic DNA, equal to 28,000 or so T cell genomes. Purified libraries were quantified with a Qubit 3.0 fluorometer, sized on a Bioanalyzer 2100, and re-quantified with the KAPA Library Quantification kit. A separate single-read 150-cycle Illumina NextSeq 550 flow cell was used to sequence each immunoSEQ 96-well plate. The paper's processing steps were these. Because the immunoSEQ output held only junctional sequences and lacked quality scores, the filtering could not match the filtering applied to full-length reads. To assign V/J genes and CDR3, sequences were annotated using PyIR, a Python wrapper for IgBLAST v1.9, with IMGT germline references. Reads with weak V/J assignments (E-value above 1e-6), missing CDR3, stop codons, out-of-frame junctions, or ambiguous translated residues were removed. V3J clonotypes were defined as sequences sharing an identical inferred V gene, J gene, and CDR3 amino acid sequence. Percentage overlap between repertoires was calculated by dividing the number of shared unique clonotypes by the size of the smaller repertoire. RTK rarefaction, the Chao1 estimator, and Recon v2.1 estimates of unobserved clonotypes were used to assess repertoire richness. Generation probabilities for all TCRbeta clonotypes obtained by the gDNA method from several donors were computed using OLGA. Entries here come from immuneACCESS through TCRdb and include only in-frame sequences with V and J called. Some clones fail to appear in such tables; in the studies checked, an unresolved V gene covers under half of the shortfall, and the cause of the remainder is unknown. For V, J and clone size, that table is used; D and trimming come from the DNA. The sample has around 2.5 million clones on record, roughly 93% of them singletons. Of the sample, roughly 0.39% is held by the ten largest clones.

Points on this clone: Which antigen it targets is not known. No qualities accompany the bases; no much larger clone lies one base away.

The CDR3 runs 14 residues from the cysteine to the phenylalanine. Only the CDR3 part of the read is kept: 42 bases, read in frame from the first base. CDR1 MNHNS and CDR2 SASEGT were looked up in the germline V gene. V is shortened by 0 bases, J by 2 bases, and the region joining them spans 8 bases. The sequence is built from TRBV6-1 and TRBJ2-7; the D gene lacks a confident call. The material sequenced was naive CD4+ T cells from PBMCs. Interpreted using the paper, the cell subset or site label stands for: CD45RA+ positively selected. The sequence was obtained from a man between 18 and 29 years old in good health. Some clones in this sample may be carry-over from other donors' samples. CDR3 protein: CASSEAPEPYEQYF. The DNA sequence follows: TGTGCCAGCAGTGAAGCCCCCGAGCCCTACGAGCAGTACTTC.